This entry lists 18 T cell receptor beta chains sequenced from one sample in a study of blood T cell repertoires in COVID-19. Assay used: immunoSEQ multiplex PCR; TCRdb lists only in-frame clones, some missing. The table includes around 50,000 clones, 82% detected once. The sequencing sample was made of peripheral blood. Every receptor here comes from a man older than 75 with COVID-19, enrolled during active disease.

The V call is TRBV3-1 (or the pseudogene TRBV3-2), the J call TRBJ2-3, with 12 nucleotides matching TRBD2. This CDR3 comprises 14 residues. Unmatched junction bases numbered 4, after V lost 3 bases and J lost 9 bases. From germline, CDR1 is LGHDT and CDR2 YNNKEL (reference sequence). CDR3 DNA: TGTGCCAGCAGCCATCTAGCGGGAGGGCCAACGCAGTATTTT. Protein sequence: CASSHLAGGPTQYF.

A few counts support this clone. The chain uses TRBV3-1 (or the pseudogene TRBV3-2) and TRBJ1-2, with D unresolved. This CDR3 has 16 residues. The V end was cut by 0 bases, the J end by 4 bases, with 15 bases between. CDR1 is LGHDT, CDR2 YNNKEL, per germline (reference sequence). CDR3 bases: TGTGCCAGCAGCCAAGAAGGAGAGGGCGCAATCTATGGCTACACCTTC. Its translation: CASSQEGEGAIYGYTF.

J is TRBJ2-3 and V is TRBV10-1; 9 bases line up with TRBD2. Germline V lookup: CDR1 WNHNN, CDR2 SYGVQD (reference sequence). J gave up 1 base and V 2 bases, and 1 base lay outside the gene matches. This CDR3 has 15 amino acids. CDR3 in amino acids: CASSEPSGGTDTQYF. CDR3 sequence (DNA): TGCGCCAGCAGTGAGCCTAGCGGGGGCACAGATACGCAGTATTTT.

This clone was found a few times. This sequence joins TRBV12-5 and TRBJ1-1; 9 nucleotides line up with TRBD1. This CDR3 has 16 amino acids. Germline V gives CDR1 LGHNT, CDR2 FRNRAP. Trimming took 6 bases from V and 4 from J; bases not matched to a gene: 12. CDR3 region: CASGYSNRGRGTEAFF. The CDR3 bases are TGTGCTAGTGGCTATTCTAACAGGGGGCGGGGCACTGAAGCTTTCTTT.

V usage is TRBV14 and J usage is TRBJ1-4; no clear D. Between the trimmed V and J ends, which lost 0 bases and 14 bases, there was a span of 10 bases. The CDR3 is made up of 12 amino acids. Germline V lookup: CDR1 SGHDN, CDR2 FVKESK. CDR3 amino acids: CASSQDERRLFF. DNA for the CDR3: TGTGCCAGCAGCCAAGATGAACGGCGGCTGTTTTTT.

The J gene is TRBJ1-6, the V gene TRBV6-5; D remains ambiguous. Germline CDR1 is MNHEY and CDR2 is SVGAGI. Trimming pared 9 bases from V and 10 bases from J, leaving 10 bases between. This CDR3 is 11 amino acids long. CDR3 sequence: CASPHRSPLHF. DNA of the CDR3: TGTGCCAGTCCCCACAGATCACCCCTCCACTTT.

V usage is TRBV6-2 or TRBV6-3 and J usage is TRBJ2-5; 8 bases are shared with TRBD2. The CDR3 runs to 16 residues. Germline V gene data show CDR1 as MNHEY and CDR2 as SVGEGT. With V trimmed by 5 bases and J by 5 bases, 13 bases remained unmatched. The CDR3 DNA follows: TGTGCCAGCAGTCGACCCTCTCGGGGGGGGTGGGAGACCCAGTACTTC. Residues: CASSRPSRGGWETQYF.

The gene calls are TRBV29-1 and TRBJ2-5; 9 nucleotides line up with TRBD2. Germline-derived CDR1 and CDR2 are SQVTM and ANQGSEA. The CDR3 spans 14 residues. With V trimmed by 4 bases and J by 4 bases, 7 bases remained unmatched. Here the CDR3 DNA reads TGCAGCGTTGCCCGGTCTAGCGGGACAGAGACCCAGTACTTC. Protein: CSVARSSGTETQYF.

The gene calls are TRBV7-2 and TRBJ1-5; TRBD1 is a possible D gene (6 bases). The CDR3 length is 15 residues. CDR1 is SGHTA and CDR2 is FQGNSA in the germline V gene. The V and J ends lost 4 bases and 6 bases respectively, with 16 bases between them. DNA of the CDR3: TGTGCCAGCAGCTGGGGGGGCACGGAGGGTCAGCCCCAGCATTTT. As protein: CASSWGGTEGQPQHF.

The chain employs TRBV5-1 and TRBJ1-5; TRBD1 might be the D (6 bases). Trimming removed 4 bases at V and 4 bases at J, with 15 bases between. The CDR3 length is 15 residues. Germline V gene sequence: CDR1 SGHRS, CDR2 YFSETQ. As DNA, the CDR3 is TGCGCCAGCAGCGCTCTAGGGGGGGCGAATCAGCCCCAGCATTTT. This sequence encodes CASSALGGANQPQHF.

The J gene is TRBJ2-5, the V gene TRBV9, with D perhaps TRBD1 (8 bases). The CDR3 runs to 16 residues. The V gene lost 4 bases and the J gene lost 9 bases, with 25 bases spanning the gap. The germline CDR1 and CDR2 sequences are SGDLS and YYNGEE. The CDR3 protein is CASSPRLGQAAGAQYF. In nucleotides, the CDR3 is TGTGCCAGCAGCCCCCGCCTGGGACAGGCCGCGGGGGCCCAGTACTTC.

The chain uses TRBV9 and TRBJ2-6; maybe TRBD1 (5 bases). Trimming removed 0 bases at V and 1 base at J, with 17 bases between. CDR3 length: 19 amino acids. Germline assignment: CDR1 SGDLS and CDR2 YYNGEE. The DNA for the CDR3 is TGTGCCAGCAGCGTAGGCGTCGAGTCTGGGGCATCTGGGGCCAACGTCCTGACTTTC. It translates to CASSVGVESGASGANVLTF.

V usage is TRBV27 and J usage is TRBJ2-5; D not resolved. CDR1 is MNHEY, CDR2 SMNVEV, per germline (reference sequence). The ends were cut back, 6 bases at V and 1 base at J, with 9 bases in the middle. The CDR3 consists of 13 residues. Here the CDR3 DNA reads TGTGCCAGCAGCCTTCTCCCCCAAGAGACCCAGTACTTC. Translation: CASSLLPQETQYF.

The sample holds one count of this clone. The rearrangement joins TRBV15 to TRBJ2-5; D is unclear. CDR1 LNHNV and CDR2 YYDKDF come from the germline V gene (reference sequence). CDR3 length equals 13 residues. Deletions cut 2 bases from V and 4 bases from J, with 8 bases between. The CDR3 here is CATSRRLPETQYF. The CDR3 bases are TGTGCCACCAGCAGACGACTCCCAGAGACCCAGTACTTC. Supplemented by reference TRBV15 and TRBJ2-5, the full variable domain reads DAMVIQNPRYQVTQFGKPVTLSCSQTLNHNVMYWYQQKSSQAPKLLFHYYDKDFNNEADTPDNFQSRRPNTSFCFLDIRSPGLGDTAMYLCATSRRLPETQYFGPGTRLLVL.

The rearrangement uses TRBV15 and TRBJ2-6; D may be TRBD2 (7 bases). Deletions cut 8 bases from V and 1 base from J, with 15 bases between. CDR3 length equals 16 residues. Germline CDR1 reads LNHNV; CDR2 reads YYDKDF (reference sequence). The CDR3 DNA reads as TGTGCCACCGAAGGGGGGGGGCTTTCTGGGGCCAACGTCCTGACTTTC. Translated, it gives CATEGGGLSGANVLTF.

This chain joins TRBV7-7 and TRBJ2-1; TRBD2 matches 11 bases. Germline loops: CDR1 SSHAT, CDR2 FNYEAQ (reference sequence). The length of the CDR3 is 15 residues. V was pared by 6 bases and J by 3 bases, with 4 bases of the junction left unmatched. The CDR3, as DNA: TGTGCCAGCAGGGCGGGACTAGCGGACTACAATGAGCAGTTCTTC. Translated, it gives CASRAGLADYNEQFF.

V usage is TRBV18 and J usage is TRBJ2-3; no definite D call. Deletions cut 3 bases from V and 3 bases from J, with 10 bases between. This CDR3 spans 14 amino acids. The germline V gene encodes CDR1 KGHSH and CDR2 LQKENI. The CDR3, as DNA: TGTGCCAGCTCACCGTCTCCGGGTACAGATACGCAGTATTTT. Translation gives CASSPSPGTDTQYF.

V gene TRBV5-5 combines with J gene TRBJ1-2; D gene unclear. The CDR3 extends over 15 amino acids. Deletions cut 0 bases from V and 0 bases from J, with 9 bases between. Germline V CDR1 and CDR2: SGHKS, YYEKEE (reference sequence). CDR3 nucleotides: TGTGCCAGCAGCTTGGTAGCCAGCACTAACTATGGCTACACCTTC. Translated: CASSLVASTNYGYTF.